This T cell receptor (beta chain) stems from a study of blood T cell repertoires in COVID-19. Study overall: T cells, B-cell-depleted T cells, or PBMCs provided the cDNA or gDNA that served as material.

This clone was detected only once. Per the study methods: Estimation of nucleated cell counts was performed using reference gene primer amplification. Clones were sequenced by immunoSEQ multiplex PCR, and TCRdb holds only the in-frame ones, with some missing. V, J and clone size were drawn from that table, and D and trimming were deduced from the DNA. The top ten hold around 23% of the sample, which has around 190,000 clones, around 86% seen once. Ages ranged from about 18 to 100 years, with residence in about two dozen US areas. Participants' reported clinical history set cohort assignment. Material for sequencing was PBMCs or T cells enriched from blood (not recorded which). The origin of this receptor is a woman in her thirties or forties in a cohort exposed to, infected with or recovered from COVID-19 (not recorded which).

For the CDR3, the DNA is TGCGCCAGCAGCTTGGCCCGCCGACTCTACAATGAGCAGTTCTTC. It codes for CASSLARRLYNEQFF. The chain recombines TRBV5-1 with TRBJ2-1; D is undetermined. V was cut by 0 bases and J by 3 bases, with 10 bases left in between. Per the germline V gene, CDR1 is SGHRS and CDR2 is YFSETQ. This CDR3 is built from 15 residues.